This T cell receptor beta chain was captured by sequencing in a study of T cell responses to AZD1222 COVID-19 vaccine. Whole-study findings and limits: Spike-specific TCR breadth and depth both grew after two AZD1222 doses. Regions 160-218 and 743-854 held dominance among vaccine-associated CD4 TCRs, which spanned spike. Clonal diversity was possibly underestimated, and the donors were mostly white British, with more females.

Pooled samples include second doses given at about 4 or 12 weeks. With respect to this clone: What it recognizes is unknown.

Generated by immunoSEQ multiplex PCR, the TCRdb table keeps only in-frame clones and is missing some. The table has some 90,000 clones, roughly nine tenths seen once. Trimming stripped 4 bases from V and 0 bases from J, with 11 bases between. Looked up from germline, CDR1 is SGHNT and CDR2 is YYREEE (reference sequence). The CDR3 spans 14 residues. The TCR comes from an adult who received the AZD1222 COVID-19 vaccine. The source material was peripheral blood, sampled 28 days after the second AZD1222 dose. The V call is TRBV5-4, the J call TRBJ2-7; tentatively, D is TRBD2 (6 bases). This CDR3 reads CASSRGGNSYEQYF. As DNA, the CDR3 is TGTGCCAGCAGCCGTGGGGGGAACTCCTACGAGCAGTACTTC.